This passage covers 8 T cell receptor beta chains from one sample sequenced in a study of cytomegalovirus exposure and HLA in healthy donors. A multiplex PCR was run with 60 Vbeta primers and 13 Jbeta primers. Only in-frame clones appear in the TCRdb table, and some are missing; sequencing was by immunoSEQ multiplex PCR. Among 110,000 or so clones listed, 75% to 85% were seen once. Sequences were obtained from PBMCs. Receptor source: a man between 18 and 29 years old in good health and CMV-seronegative.

V and J are TRBV13 and TRBJ2-3, with a possible D match to TRBD2 (5 bases). The CDR3 has 18 residues. Between the trimmed V and J ends, which lost 4 bases and 0 bases, there was a span of 20 bases. CDR1 and CDR2 (germline): PRHDT, FYEKMQ (reference sequence). The CDR3: CASSSVPSLGNSTDTQYF. The CDR3 DNA reads TGTGCCAGCAGCTCAGTCCCCTCACTAGGCAATAGCACAGATACGCAGTATTTT.

This clone has just a few counts. The chain joins TRBV7-9 to TRBJ2-6, with D possibly being TRBD1 (6 bases). Germline loops: CDR1 SEHNR, CDR2 FQNEAQ (reference sequence). Trimming cost V 4 bases and J 2 bases, with 6 bases left between them. This CDR3 is 14 amino acids long. CDR3 in DNA: TGTGCCAGCAGCTCAGGGGCTGGGGCCAACGTCCTGACTTTC. This codes for CASSSGAGANVLTF.

V usage is TRBV10-3 and J usage is TRBJ2-3; 7 nucleotides agree with TRBD1. V shed 0 bases, J shed 0 bases, and the junction held 6 bases outside the gene matches. The V gene's germline CDR1 is ENHRY and CDR2 SYGVKD. This CDR3 comprises 17 residues. DNA of the CDR3: TGTGCCATCAGTGAGTCTATTGACAGGGCGAGCACAGATACGCAGTATTTT. Protein product: CAISESIDRASTDTQYF.

The chain uses TRBV19 and TRBJ1-1; D is possibly TRBD1 (5 bases). Trimming took off 3 bases at V and 6 bases at J, with 11 bases between the two ends. The CDR3 length is 13 residues. Germline assignment: CDR1 LNHDA and CDR2 SQIVND (reference sequence). In nucleotides, the CDR3 is TGTGCCAGTAGTATGCTAAGGGGCCCTGAAGCTTTCTTT. This codes for CASSMLRGPEAFF.

The V and J genes are TRBV28 and TRBJ2-7, with 8 bases that match TRBD2. Germline CDR1 reads MDHEN; CDR2 reads SYDVKM. This CDR3 spans 15 amino acids. The J segment lost 3 bases and the V segment lost 3 bases, leaving 7 bases of the junction unmatched. CDR3 amino acids: CASSFGRDGRYEQYF. CDR3 DNA: TGTGCCAGCAGTTTCGGGAGGGACGGTCGCTACGAGCAGTACTTC.

V usage is TRBV27 and J usage is TRBJ2-7, with 7 bases lining up with TRBD1. The CDR3 is made up of 13 amino acids. Germline CDR1 reads MNHEY; CDR2 reads SMNVEV (reference sequence). V was pared by 5 bases and J by 3 bases, with 4 bases of the junction left unmatched. The CDR3 protein is CASSKTGIYEQYF. CDR3 nucleotides: TGTGCCAGCAGTAAGACAGGGATCTACGAGCAGTACTTC.

CDR3 sequence (DNA): TGCAGCGTTTTGGGACAGGGGATAGCGGGAGATCACAATGAGCAGTTCTTC. Its protein is CSVLGQGIAGDHNEQFF. The V call is TRBV29-1, the J call TRBJ2-1; the D gene is possibly TRBD1 (10 bases). The germline V gene encodes CDR1 SQVTM and CDR2 ANQGSEA. The CDR3 extends over 17 amino acids. The V end was cut by 5 bases, the J end by 5 bases, with 25 bases between.

CDR3 sequence: CASSQDRTSVYEQYF. The CDR3 DNA reads as TGCGCCAGCAGCCAAGATAGGACTAGCGTATACGAGCAGTACTTC. The chain joins TRBV4-3 to TRBJ2-7; 9 nucleotides line up with TRBD2. With V trimmed by 0 bases and J by 4 bases, 4 bases remained unmatched. The length of the CDR3 is 15 residues. The germline gives CDR1 LGHNA, CDR2 YSLEER.